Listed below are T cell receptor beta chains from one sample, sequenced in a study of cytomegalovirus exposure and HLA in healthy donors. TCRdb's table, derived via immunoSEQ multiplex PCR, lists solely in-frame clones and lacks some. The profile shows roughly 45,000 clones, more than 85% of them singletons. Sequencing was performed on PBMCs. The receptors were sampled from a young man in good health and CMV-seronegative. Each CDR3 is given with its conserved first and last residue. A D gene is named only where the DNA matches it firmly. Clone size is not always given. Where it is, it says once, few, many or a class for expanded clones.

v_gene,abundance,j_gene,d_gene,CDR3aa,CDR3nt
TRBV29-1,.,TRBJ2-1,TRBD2,CSGTGTSGSSYNEQFF,TGCAGCGGAACCGGGACTAGCGGCAGCTCCTACAATGAGCAGTTCTTC
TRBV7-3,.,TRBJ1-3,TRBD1,CASSLGDRGNTIYF,TGTGCCAGCAGCTTAGGGGACAGGGGGAACACCATATATTTT
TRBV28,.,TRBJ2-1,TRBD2,CASSSGLAGVVGFRHNEQFF,TGTGCCAGCAGTTCGGGACTAGCGGGAGTGGTCGGGTTCAGGCACAATGAGCAGTTCTTC
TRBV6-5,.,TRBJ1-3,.,CASSFVPGNTIYF,TGTGCCAGCAGTTTCGTCCCTGGAAACACCATATATTTT
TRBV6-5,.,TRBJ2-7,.,CASSPYYEQYF,TGTGCCAGCAGTCCTTACTACGAGCAGTACTTC
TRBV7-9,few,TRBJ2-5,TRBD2,CASSLTSGSEETQYF,TGTGCCAGCAGCTTAACTAGCGGGTCAGAAGAGACCCAGTACTTC
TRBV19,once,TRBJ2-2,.,CASSIFSGLGTGELFF,TGTGCCAGTAGTATTTTTAGCGGACTGGGGACCGGGGAGCTGTTTTTT
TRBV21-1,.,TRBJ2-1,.,CASSKEPLGLAGGPSRNEQFF,TGTGCCAGCAGCAAAGAGCCTCTGGGACTAGCGGGAGGGCCCTCCCGGAATGAGCAGTTCTTC
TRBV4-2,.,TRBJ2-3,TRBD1,CASSQDSRTGSPDTQYF,TGTGCCAGCAGCCAAGATTCTCGGACAGGGAGTCCCGATACGCAGTATTTT
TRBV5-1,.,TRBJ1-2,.,CASSPDGINYGYTF,TGCGCCAGCAGCCCCGACGGGATAAACTATGGCTACACCTTC
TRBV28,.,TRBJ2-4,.,CASSPPRLLAKNIQYF,TGTGCCAGCAGCCCCCCCAGGTTACTAGCCAAAAACATTCAGTACTTC
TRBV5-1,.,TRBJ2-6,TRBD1,CASSLGWTGGGGANVLTF,TGCGCCAGCAGCCTGGGATGGACAGGGGGTGGTGGGGCCAACGTCCTGACTTTC
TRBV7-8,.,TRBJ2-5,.,CASSLGQTQETQYF,TGTGCCAGCAGCTTAGGACAGACCCAAGAGACCCAGTACTTC
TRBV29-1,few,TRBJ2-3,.,CSVDARFGDTQYF,TGCAGCGTTGACGCGAGGTTCGGAGATACGCAGTATTTT
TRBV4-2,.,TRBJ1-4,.,CASSQDTQGGEKLFF,TGTGCCAGCAGCCAAGATACCCAGGGAGGTGAAAAACTGTTTTTT
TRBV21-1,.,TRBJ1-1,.,CASSQSREENTEAFF,TGTGCCAGCAGCCAAAGTCGGGAGGAGAACACTGAAGCTTTCTTT
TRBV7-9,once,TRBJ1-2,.,CASSLAPGMYGYTF,TGTGCCAGCAGCTTAGCTCCCGGGATGTATGGCTACACCTTC
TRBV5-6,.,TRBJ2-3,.,CASSPTSRNTQYF,TGTGCCAGCAGTCCCACTAGTCGGAATACGCAGTATTTT
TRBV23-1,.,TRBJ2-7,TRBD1,CASSPGQLGSYEQYF,TGCGCCAGCAGCCCGGGACAGCTAGGCTCCTACGAGCAGTACTTC
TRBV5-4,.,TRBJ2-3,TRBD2,CASSSTSEGDTQYF,TGTGCCAGCAGCTCCACTAGCGAGGGTGATACGCAGTATTTT
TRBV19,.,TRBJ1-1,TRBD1,CASMRGLGAFF,TGTGCCAGTATGAGGGGGCTCGGAGCTTTCTTT
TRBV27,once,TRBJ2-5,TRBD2,CASSSGGAGETQYF,TGTGCCAGCAGTTCGGGGGGGGCTGGAGAGACCCAGTACTTC
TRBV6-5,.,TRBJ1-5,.,CASSYSRVGNQPQHF,TGTGCCAGCAGTTACTCGAGAGTGGGCAATCAGCCCCAGCATTTT
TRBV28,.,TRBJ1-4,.,CASSPRWGEGEKLFF,TGTGCCAGCAGTCCCCGCTGGGGAGAGGGCGAAAAACTGTTTTTT
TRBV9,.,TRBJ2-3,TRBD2,CASSGWTSGSLDTQYF,TGTGCCAGCAGCGGATGGACTAGCGGGAGTTTAGATACGCAGTATTTT
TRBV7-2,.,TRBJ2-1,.,CASSLARQYNEQFF,TGTGCCAGCAGCTTAGCTAGACAGTACAATGAGCAGTTCTTC
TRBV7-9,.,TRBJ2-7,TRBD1,CASSDGQGLSYEQYF,TGTGCCAGCAGCGACGGACAGGGTTTATCCTACGAGCAGTACTTC
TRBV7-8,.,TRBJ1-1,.,CASSLTENAEAFF,TGTGCCAGCAGCTTAACGGAGAACGCTGAAGCTTTCTTT